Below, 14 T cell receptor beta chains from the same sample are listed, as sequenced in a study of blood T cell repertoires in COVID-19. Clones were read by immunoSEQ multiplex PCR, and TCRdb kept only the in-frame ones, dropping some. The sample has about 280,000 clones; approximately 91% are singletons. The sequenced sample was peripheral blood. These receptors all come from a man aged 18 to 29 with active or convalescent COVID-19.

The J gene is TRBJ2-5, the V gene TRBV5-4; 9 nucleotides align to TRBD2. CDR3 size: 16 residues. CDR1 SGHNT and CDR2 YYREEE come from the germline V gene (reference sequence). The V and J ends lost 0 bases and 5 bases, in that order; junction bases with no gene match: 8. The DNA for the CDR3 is TGTGCCAGCAGCTTGGCGGCTAGCGGGGTTGGGGAGACCCAGTACTTC. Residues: CASSLAASGVGETQYF.

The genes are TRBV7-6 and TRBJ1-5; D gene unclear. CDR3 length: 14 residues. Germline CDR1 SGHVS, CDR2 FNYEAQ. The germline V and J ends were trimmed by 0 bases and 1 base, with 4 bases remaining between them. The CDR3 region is CASSLARSNQPQHF. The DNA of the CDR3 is TGTGCCAGCAGCTTAGCCAGGAGCAATCAGCCCCAGCATTTT.

The CDR3 sequence: CASSDLYLYEQYF. CDR3 in DNA: TGTGCCAGCAGTGATCTCTACCTCTACGAGCAGTACTTC. V and J are TRBV2 and TRBJ2-7, with D unclear. The germline V gene encodes CDR1 SNHLY and CDR2 FYNNEI. The CDR3 totals 13 residues. Between the trimmed V and J ends, which lost 3 bases and 3 bases, there was a span of 9 bases.

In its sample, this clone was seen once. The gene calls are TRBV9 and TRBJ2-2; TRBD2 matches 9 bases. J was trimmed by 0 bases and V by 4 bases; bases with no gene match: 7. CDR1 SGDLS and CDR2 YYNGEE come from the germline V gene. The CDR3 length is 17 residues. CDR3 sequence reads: CASSTRTSESNTGELFF. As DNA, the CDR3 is TGTGCCAGCAGCACACGGACTAGCGAATCGAACACCGGGGAGCTGTTTTTT.

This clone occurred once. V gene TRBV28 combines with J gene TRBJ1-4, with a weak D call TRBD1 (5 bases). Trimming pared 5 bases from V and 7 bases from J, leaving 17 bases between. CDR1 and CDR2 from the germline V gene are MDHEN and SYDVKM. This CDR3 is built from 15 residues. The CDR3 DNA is TGTGCCAGCAGTCCCGTGGCAGGGCCTGGTGAAAAACTGTTTTTT. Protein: CASSPVAGPGEKLFF.

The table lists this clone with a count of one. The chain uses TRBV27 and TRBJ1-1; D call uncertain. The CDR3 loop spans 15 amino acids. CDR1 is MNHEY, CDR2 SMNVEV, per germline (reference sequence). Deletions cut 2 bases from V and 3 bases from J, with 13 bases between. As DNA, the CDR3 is TGTGCCAGCAGTTTAGGGAGCGGGGTTCACACTGAAGCTTTCTTT. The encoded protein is CASSLGSGVHTEAFF.

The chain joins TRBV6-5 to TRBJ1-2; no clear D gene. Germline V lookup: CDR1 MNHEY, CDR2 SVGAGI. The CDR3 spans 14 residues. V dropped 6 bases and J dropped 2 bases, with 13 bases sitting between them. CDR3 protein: CASRPAHENYGYTF. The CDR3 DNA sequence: TGTGCCAGCAGGCCCGCCCACGAGAACTATGGCTACACCTTC.

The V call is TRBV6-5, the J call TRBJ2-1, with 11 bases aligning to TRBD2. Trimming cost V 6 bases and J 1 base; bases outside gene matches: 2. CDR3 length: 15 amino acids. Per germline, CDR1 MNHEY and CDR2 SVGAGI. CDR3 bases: TGTGCCAGCAGACGGACTAGCGGGTCCTACAATGAGCAGTTCTTC. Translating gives CASRRTSGSYNEQFF.

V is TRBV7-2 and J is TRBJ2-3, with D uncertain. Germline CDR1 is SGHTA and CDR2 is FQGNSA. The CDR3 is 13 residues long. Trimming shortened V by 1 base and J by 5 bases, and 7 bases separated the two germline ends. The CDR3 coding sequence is TGTGCCAGCAGCTTAGAACTTATAGATACGCAGTATTTT. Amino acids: CASSLELIDTQYF.

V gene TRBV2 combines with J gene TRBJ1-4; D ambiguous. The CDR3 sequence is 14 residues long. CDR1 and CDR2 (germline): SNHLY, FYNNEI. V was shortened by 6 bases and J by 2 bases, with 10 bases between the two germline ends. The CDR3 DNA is TGTGCCAGCAGAACGGGGTGGACTAATGAAAAACTGTTTTTT. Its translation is CASRTGWTNEKLFF.

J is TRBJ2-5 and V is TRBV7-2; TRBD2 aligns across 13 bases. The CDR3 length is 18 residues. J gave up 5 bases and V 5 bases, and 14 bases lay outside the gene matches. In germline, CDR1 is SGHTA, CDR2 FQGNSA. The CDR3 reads CASSARLAGGPMGETQYF. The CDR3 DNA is TGTGCCAGCAGCGCCCGACTAGCGGGGGGACCGATGGGGGAGACCCAGTACTTC. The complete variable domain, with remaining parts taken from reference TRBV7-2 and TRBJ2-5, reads GAGVSQSPSNKVTEKGKDVELRCDPISGHTALYWYRQSLGQGLEFLIYFQGNSAPDKSGLPSDRFSAERTGGSVSTLTIQRTQQEDSAVYLCASSARLAGGPMGETQYFGPGTRLLVL.

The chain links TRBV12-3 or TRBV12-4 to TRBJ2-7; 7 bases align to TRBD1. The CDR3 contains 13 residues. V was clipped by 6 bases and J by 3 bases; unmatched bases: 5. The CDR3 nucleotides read TGTGCCAGCAGCCCAGGACAGGTCTACGAGCAGTACTTC. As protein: CASSPGQVYEQYF.

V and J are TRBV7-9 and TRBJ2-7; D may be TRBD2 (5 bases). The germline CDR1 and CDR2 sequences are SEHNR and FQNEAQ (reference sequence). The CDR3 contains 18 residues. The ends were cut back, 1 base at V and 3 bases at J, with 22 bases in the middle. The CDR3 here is CASSLGELVSPSCYEQYF. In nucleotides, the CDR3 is TGTGCCAGCAGCTTAGGGGAGTTAGTTTCTCCTAGCTGCTACGAGCAGTACTTC.

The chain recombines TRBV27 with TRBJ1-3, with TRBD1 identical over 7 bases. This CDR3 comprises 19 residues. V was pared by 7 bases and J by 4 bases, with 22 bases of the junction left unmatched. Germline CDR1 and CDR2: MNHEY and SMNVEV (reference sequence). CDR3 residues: CASILLWGPEGAAGNTIYF. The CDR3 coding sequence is TGTGCCAGCATCCTCCTTTGGGGGCCGGAGGGGGCTGCAGGAAACACCATATATTTT.